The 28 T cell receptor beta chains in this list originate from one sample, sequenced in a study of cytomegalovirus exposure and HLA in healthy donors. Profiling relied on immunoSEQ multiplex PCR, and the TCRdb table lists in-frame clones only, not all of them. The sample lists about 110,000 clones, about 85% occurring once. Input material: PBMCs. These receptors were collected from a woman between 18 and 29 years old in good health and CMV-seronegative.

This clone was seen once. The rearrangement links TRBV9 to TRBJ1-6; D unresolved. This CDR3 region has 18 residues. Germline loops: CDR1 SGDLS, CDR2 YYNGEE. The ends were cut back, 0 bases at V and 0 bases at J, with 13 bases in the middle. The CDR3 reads CASSVGGSGFSYNSPLHF. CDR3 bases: TGTGCCAGCAGCGTAGGGGGATCGGGGTTCTCCTATAATTCACCCCTCCACTTT.

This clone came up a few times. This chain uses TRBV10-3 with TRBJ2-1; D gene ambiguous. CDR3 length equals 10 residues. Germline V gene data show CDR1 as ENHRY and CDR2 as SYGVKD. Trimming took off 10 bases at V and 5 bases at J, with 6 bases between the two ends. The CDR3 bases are TGTGCCAGCGCGAACAATGAGCAGTTCTTC. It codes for CASANNEQFF.

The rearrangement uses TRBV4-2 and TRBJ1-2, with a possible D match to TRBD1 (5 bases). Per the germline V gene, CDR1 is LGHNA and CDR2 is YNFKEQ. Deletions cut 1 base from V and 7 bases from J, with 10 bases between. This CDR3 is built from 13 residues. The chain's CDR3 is CASSQAGDPGYTF. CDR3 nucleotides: TGTGCCAGCAGCCAAGCGGGGGACCCTGGCTACACCTTC.

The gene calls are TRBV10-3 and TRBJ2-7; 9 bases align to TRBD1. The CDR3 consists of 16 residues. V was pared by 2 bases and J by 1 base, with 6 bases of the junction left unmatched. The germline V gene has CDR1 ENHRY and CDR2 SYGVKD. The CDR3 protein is CAISEPRDRVSYEQYF. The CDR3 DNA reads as TGTGCCATCAGTGAGCCCCGGGACAGGGTTTCCTACGAGCAGTACTTC.

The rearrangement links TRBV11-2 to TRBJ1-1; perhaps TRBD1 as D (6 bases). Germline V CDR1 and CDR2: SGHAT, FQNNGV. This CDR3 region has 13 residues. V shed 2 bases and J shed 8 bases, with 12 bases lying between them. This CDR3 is CASSLPRTVEAFF. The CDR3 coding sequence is TGTGCCAGCAGCTTACCGAGGACAGTAGAAGCTTTCTTT.

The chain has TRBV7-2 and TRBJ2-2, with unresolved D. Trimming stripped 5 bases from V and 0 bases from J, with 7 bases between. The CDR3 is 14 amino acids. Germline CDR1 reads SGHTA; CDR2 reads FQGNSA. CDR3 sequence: CASSPTPNTGELFF. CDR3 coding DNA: TGTGCCAGCAGCCCGACTCCGAACACCGGGGAGCTGTTTTTT.

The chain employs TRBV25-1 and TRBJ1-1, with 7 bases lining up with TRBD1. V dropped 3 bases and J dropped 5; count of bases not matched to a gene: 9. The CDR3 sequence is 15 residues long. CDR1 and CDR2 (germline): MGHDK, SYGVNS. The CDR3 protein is CASSDPGGMSTEAFF. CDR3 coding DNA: TGTGCCAGCAGTGACCCAGGGGGGATGTCGACTGAAGCTTTCTTT. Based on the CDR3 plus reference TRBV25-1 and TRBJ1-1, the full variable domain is EADIYQTPRYLVIGTGKKITLECSQTMGHDKMYWYQQDPGMELHLIHYSYGVNSTEKGDLSSESTVSRIRTEHFPLTLESARPSHTSQYLCASSDPGGMSTEAFFGQGTRLTVV.

The CDR3: CATLPGGTYNEQFF. CDR3 bases: TGTGCCACCCTACCCGGGGGAACCTACAATGAGCAGTTCTTC. The chain combines TRBV2 with TRBJ2-1; D is perhaps TRBD2 (6 bases). The germline V gene encodes CDR1 SNHLY and CDR2 FYNNEI. Trimming took 10 bases from V and 2 from J, leaving 15 bases between them. The CDR3 sequence is 14 residues long.

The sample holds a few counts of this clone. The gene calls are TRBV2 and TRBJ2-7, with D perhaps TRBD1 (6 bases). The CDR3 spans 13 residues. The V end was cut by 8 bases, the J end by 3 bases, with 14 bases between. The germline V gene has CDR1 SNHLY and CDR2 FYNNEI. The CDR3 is CASSVGGGYEQYF. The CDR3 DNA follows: TGTGCCAGCTCAGTAGGGGGTGGCTACGAGCAGTACTTC.

CDR3 protein: CASSGRGGGELFF. CDR3 bases: TGTGCCAGCAGTGGTAGGGGCGGCGGGGAGCTGTTTTTT. This sequence joins TRBV2 and TRBJ2-2; TRBD1 might be the D (5 bases). The CDR3 totals 13 residues. V lost 4 bases and J 7 bases, leaving 10 bases between the germline ends. CDR1 and CDR2 (germline): SNHLY, FYNNEI.

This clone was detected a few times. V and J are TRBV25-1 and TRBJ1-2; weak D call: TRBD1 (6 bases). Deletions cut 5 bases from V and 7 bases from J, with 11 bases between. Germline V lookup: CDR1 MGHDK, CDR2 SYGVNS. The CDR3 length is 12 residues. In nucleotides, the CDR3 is TGTGCCAGCAGTTCAGGGGCTTCTGGCTACACCTTC. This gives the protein CASSSGASGYTF.

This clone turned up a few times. The CDR3, as DNA: TGTGCCAGTAGCCAGACAGCTAGCTACGAGCAGTACTTC. Its protein product is CASSQTASYEQYF. The chain combines TRBV19 with TRBJ2-7; possibly TRBD1 for D (5 bases). Germline-derived CDR1 and CDR2 are LNHDA and SQIVND (reference sequence). The length of the CDR3 is 13 residues. Trimming pared 6 bases from V and 3 bases from J, leaving 12 bases between.

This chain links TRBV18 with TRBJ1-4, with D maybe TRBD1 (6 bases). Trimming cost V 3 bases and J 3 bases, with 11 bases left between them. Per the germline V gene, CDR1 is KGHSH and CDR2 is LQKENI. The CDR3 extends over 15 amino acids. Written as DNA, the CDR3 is TGTGCCAGCTCACCCGGACAGTCTGCTAATGAAAAACTGTTTTTT. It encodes CASSPGQSANEKLFF.

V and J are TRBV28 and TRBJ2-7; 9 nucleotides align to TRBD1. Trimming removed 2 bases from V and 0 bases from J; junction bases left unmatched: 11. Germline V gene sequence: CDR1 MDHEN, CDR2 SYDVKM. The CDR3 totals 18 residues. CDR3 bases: TGTGCCAGCAGTTTAGTCAGGATCGGGACAGGGTCCTCCTACGAGCAGTACTTC. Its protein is CASSLVRIGTGSSYEQYF.

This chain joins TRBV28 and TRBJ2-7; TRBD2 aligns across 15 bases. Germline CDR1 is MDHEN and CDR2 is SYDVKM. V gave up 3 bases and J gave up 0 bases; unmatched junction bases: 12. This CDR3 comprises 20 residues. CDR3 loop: CASSLAGLAGGFRSSYEQYF. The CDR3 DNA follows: TGTGCCAGCAGTTTGGCGGGACTAGCGGGGGGTTTTAGGAGCTCCTACGAGCAGTACTTC.

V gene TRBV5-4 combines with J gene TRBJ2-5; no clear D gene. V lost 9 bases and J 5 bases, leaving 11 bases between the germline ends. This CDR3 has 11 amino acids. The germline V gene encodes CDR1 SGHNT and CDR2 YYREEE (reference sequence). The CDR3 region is CATLGPETQYF. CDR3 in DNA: TGTGCCACCCTCGGTCCGGAGACCCAGTACTTC.

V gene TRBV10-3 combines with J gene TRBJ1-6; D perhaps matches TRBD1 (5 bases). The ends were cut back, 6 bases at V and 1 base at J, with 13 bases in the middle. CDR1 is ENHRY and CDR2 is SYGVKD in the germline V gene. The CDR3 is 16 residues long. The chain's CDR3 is CAIRVSDSSYNSPLHF. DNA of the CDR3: TGTGCCATCAGGGTATCTGACAGTTCCTATAATTCACCCCTCCACTTT.

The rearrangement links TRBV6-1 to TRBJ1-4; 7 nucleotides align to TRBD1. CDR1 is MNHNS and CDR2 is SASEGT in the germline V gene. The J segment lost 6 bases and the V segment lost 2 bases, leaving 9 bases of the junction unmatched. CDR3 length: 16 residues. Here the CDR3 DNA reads TGTGCCAGCAGTGAACGGATCGTGACAGGGTATGAAAAACTGTTTTTT. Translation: CASSERIVTGYEKLFF.

The CDR3 DNA follows: TGTGCCAGCAGACGAGCCGGGACAGGGGTGCTCTACGAGCAGTACTTC. Its translation: CASRRAGTGVLYEQYF. The chain combines TRBV5-8 with TRBJ2-7; 10 bases match TRBD1. The CDR3 is 16 amino acids. Per germline, CDR1 SGHTS and CDR2 YDEGEE. Trimming removed 5 bases from V and 3 bases from J; junction bases left unmatched: 11.

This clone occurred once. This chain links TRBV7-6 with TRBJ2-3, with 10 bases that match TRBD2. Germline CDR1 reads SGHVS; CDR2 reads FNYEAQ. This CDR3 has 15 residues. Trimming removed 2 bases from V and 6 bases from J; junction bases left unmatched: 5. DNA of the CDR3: TGTGCCAGCAGCTTAAGCGGGGGGGCGGCGGATACGCAGTATTTT. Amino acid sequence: CASSLSGGAADTQYF.

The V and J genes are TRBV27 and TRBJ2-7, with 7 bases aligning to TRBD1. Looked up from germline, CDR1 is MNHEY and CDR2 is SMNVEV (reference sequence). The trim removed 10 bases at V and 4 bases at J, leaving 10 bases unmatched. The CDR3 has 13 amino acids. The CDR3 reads CATRPPGQYEQYF. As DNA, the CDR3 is TGTGCCACCCGACCCCCGGGACAGTACGAGCAGTACTTC.

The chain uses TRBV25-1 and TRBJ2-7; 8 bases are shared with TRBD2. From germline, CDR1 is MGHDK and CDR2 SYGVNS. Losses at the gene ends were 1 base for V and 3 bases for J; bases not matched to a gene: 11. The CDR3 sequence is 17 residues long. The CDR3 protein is CASSESVGGALGYEQYF. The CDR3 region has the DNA TGTGCCAGCAGTGAATCGGTCGGGGGGGCCCTAGGCTACGAGCAGTACTTC.

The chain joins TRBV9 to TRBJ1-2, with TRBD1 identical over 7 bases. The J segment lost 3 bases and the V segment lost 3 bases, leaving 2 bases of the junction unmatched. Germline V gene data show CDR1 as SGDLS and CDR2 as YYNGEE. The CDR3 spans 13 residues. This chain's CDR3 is CASSDGTDYGYTF. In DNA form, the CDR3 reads TGTGCCAGCAGCGACGGGACAGACTATGGCTACACCTTC.

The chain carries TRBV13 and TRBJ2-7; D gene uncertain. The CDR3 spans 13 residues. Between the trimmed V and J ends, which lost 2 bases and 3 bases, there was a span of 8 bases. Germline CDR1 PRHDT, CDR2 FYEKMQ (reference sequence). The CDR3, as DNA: TGTGCCAGCAGCTTAAACTACATCTACGAGCAGTACTTC. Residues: CASSLNYIYEQYF. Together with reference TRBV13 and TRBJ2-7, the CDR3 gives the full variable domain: AAGVIQSPRHLIKEKRETATLKCYPIPRHDTVYWYQQGPGQDPQFLISFYEKMQSDKGSIPDRFSAQQFSDYHSELNMSSLELGDSALYFCASSLNYIYEQYFGPGTRLTVT.

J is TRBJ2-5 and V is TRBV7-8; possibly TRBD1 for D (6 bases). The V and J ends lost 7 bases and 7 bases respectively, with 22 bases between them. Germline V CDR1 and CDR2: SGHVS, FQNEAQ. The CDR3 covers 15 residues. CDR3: CASKPLRGAIGTQYF. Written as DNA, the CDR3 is TGTGCCAGCAAACCCCTCAGGGGCGCAATAGGGACCCAGTACTTC.

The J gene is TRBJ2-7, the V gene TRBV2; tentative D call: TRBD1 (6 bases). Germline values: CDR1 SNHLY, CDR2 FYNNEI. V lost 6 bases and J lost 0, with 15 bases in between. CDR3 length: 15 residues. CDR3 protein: CASRAGTQPSYEQYF. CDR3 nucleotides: TGTGCCAGCAGGGCCGGGACACAACCCTCCTACGAGCAGTACTTC.

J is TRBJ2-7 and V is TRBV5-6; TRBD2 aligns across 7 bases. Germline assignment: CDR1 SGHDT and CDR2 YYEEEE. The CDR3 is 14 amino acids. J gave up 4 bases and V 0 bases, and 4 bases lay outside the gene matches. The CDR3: CASSLGGGDYEQYF. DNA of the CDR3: TGTGCCAGCAGCTTGGGGGGGGGAGATTACGAGCAGTACTTC.

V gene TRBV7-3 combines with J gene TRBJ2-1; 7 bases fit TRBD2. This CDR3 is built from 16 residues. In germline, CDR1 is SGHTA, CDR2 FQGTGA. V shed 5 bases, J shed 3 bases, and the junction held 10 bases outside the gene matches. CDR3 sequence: CASSLQLTSFYNEQFF. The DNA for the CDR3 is TGTGCCAGCAGCCTTCAGCTGACTAGCTTCTACAATGAGCAGTTCTTC.